Here is one TCR beta chain with its context. Antigen: not known. The data are from a study of T cell responses to AZD1222 COVID-19 vaccine. Broader study findings: Just 6 or 7 people given AZD1222 tested seropositive at baseline.

Measured with immunoSEQ multiplex PCR; TCRdb has only the in-frame clones, and not every one. Of over 120,000 clones detected, about 93% appear once; the ten largest clones hold approximately 9%. The V gene's germline CDR1 is MNHEY and CDR2 SVGAGI. There are 13 residues in the CDR3. The V and J ends lost 10 bases and 1 base respectively, with 11 bases between them. The source was peripheral blood, collected on day 0 of AZD1222 vaccination. The chain couples TRBV6-5 to TRBJ1-5; D may be TRBD1 (5 bases). This receptor was taken from an adult in good health. The CDR3 region has the DNA TGTGCCACCAAAGGGGAGAGCAATCAGCCCCAGCATTTT. It codes for CATKGESNQPQHF.